The present TCR beta chain was sequenced within a study of human T cells and chemical hapten exposure. Between the trimmed V and J ends, which lost 3 bases and 6 bases, there was a span of 12 bases. Germline-derived CDR1 and CDR2 are MDHEN and SYDVKM. The CDR3 sequence is 13 residues long. Noted time point: pre-sensitization, week 0. Described treatment: therapeutic diphenylcyclopropenone sensitization with weekly scalp DPC. This clonotype came up many times. TCRdb analysed the RACE reads with MiXCR anew, one entry per CDR3 protein. The sample has 200,000 to 300,000 distinct CDR3 sequences; 7.5% to 9% are singletons.

The material was whole blood, obtained in connection with sensitization to the hapten diphenylcyclopropenone (DPC). The chain recombines TRBV28 with TRBJ2-7; unclear D gene. This receptor was obtained from a woman between 35 and 50 years old with alopecia areata. Some clones in this sample may be carry-over from other donors' samples. CDR3 DNA sequence: TGTGCCAGCAGTTTTCCGCCAGTCAGCGAGCAGTACTTC. Its protein is CASSFPPVSEQYF.